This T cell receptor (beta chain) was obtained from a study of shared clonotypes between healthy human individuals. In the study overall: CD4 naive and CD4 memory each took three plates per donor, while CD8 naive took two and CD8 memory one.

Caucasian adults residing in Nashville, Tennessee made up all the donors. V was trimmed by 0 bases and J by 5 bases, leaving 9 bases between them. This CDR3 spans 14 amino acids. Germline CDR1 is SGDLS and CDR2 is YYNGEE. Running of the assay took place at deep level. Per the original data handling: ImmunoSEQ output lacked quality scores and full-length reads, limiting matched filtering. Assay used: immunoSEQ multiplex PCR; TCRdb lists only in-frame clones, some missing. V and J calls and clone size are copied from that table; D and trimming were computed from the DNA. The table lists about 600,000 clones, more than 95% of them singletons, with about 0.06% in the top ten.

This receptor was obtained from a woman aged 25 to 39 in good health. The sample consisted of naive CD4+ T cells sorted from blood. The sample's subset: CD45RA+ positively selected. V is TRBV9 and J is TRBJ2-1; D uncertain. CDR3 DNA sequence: TGTGCCAGCAGCGTAGCTGGGTGGGACAATGAGCAGTTCTTC. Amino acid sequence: CASSVAGWDNEQFF.